These 10 T cell receptor beta chains share one sample of origin, sequenced in a study of cytomegalovirus exposure and HLA in healthy donors. A multiplex PCR was run with 60 Vbeta primers and 13 Jbeta primers. Clones were read by immunoSEQ multiplex PCR, and TCRdb kept only the in-frame ones, dropping some. Here the sample spans under 150,000 clones, approximately 85% being singletons. Sequenced material: PBMCs. These receptors were taken from a boy aged 5-17 years in good health and CMV-seronegative.

The chain recombines TRBV5-4 with TRBJ1-3, with D unresolved. The V and J ends lost 0 bases and 1 base respectively, with 14 bases between them. This CDR3 spans 17 amino acids. CDR1 SGHNT and CDR2 YYREEE come from the germline V gene (reference sequence). CDR3 coding DNA: TGTGCCAGCAGCTTGGCGGGAGCGCAGGCTTCTGGAAACACCATATATTTT. Translating it yields CASSLAGAQASGNTIYF.

The rearrangement joins TRBV30 to TRBJ1-1; D may be TRBD1 (5 bases). The V end was cut by 8 bases, the J end by 5 bases, with 15 bases between. Germline V gene sequence: CDR1 GTSNPN, CDR2 SVGIG (reference sequence). CDR3 length: 12 residues. CDR3 sequence reads: CAGTGYTTEAFF. Here the CDR3 DNA reads TGTGCCGGAACAGGCTATACGACTGAAGCTTTCTTT.

The chain links TRBV7-3 to TRBJ2-3; 10 bases line up with TRBD2. Germline-derived CDR1 and CDR2 are SGHTA and FQGTGA. J was trimmed by 3 bases and V by 5 bases; bases with no gene match: 2. The CDR3 runs 14 residues. CDR3 sequence: CASSETSGTDTQYF. The DNA for the CDR3 is TGTGCCAGCAGCGAGACTAGCGGGACAGATACGCAGTATTTT.

The chain recombines TRBV14 with TRBJ2-5; 11 nucleotides align to TRBD2. The CDR3 extends over 19 amino acids. Looked up from germline, CDR1 is SGHDN and CDR2 is FVKESK. Losses at the gene ends were 4 bases for V and 0 bases for J; bases not matched to a gene: 13. CDR3 residues: CASSRKMRWTSGYQETQYF. For the CDR3, the DNA is TGTGCCAGCAGCCGCAAGATGAGATGGACTAGCGGGTACCAAGAGACCCAGTACTTC.

This chain uses TRBV9 with TRBJ2-1; 9 bases match TRBD2. With 0 bases clipped from V and 4 bases from J, the junction kept 2 bases outside the gene matches. The CDR3 runs 15 residues. Germline assignment: CDR1 SGDLS and CDR2 YYNGEE. The CDR3 DNA sequence: TGTGCCAGCAGCGTAGGGACTAGCGAATACAATGAGCAGTTCTTC. Amino acids: CASSVGTSEYNEQFF.

The rearrangement joins TRBV10-3 to TRBJ1-6; D is ambiguous. The CDR3 covers 16 residues. V shed 2 bases and J shed 8 bases, with 16 bases lying between them. CDR1 is ENHRY and CDR2 is SYGVKD in the germline V gene. CDR3: CAISEDSQVGYSPLHF. CDR3 DNA sequence: TGTGCCATCAGTGAGGACTCACAAGTAGGATATTCACCCCTCCACTTT.

The genes are TRBV29-1 and TRBJ1-2; maybe TRBD1 (5 bases). The V end was cut by 4 bases, the J end by 4 bases, with 19 bases between. This CDR3 contains 15 residues. Per germline, CDR1 SQVTM and CDR2 ANQGSEA. CDR3 sequence reads: CSVGSRQGSGYGYTF. CDR3 DNA: TGCAGCGTTGGAAGTAGGCAGGGTAGTGGCTATGGCTACACCTTC.

The rearrangement links TRBV19 to TRBJ1-3; D might be TRBD1 (6 bases). The CDR3 runs 17 residues. The V and J ends lost 5 bases and 1 base respectively, with 18 bases between them. Germline V gene sequence: CDR1 LNHDA, CDR2 SQIVND (reference sequence). The CDR3 nucleotides read TGTGCCAGTAGTCTATCCGGGACAAGGGGGTCTGGAAACACCATATATTTT. Its translation: CASSLSGTRGSGNTIYF.

This chain connects TRBV5-4 to TRBJ2-7; 11 positions match TRBD2. From germline, CDR1 is SGHNT and CDR2 YYREEE (reference sequence). Unmatched junction bases numbered 12, after V lost 3 bases and J lost 4 bases. This CDR3 region has 17 residues. CDR3 bases: TGTGCCAGCAGCTCTGATGCTAGCGGGGGGCCGGGATACGAGCAGTACTTC. Protein product: CASSSDASGGPGYEQYF.

The chain employs TRBV29-1 and TRBJ2-1; the match to TRBD1 covers 10 bases. The trim removed 6 bases at V and 5 bases at J, leaving 7 bases unmatched. The CDR3 spans 14 residues. Per germline, CDR1 SQVTM and CDR2 ANQGSEA. This chain's CDR3 is CSVVGQGFHNEQFF. DNA of the CDR3: TGCAGCGTGGTGGGACAGGGGTTCCACAATGAGCAGTTCTTC.